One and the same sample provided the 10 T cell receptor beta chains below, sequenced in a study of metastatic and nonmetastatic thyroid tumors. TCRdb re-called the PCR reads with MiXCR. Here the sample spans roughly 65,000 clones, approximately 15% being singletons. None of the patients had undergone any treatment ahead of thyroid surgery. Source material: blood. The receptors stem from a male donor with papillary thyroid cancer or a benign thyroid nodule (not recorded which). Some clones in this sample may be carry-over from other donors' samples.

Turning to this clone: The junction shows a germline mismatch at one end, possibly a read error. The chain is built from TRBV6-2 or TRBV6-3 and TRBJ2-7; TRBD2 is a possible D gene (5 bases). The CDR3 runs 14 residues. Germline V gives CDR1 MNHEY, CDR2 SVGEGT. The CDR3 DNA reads TGTGCCAGCAGTTACCTGCTGGACTCCCACGAGCAGTACTTC. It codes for CASSYLLDSHEQYF.

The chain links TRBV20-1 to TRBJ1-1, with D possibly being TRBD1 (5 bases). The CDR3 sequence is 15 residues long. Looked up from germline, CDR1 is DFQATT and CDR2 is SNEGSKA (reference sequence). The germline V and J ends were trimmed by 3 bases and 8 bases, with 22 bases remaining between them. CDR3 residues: CSARATEGASLEAFF. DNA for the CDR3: TGCAGTGCTAGGGCCACCGAAGGGGCTAGCTTGGAAGCTTTCTTT.

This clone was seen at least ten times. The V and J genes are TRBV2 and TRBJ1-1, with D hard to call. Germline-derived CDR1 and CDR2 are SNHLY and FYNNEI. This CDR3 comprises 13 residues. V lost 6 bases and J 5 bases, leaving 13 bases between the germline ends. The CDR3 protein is CASSETEETEAFF. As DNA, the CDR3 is TGTGCCAGCAGCGAGACTGAGGAGACTGAAGCTTTCTTT.

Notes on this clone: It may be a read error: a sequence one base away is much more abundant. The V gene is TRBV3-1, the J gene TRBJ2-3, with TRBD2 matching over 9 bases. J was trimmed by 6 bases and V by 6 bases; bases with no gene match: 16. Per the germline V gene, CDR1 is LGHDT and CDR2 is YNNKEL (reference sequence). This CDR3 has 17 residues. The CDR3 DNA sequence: TGTGCCAGCAGACGTAGTGGGGTAGCGGGAGTCTCGGATACGCAGTATTTT. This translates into CASRRSGVAGVSDTQYF.

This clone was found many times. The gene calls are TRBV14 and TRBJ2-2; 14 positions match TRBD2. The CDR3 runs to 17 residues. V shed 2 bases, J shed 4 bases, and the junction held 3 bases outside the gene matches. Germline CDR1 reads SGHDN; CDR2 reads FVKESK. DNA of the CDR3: TGTGCCAGCAGCCAACAGGGACTAGCGGGAGTCACCGGGGAGCTGTTTTTT. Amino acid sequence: CASSQQGLAGVTGELFF.

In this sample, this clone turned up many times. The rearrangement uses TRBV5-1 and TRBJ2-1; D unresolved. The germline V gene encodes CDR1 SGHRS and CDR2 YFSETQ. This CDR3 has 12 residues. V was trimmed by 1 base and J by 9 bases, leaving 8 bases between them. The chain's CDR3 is CASSLLIGEQFF. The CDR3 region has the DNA TGCGCCAGCAGCTTGTTAATAGGTGAGCAGTTCTTC.

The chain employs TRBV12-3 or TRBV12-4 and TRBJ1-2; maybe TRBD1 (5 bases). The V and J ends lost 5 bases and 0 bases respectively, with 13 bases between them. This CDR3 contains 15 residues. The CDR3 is CASSPRGGANYGYTF. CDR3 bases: TGTGCCAGCAGTCCCCGGGGAGGGGCTAACTATGGCTACACCTTC.

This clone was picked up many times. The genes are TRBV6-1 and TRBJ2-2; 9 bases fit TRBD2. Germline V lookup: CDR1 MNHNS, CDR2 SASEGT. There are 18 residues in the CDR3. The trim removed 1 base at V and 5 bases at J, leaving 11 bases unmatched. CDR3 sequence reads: CASSEDAGGPWNTGELFF. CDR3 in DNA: TGTGCCAGCAGTGAAGATGCGGGAGGGCCCTGGAATACCGGGGAGCTGTTTTTT.

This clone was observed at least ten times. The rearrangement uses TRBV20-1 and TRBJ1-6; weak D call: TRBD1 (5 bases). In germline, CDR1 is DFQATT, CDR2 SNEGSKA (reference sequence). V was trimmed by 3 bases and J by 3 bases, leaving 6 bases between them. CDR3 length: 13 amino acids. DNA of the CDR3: TGCAGTGCTAGGGGGGACTATAATTCACCCCTCCACTTT. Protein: CSARGDYNSPLHF.

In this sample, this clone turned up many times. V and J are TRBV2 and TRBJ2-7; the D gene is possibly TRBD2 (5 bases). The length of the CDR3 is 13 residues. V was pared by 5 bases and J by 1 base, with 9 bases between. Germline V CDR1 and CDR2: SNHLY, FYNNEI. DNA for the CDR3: TGTGCCAGCAGTCGAGCGGATTCCTACGAGCAGTACTTC. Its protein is CASSRADSYEQYF.